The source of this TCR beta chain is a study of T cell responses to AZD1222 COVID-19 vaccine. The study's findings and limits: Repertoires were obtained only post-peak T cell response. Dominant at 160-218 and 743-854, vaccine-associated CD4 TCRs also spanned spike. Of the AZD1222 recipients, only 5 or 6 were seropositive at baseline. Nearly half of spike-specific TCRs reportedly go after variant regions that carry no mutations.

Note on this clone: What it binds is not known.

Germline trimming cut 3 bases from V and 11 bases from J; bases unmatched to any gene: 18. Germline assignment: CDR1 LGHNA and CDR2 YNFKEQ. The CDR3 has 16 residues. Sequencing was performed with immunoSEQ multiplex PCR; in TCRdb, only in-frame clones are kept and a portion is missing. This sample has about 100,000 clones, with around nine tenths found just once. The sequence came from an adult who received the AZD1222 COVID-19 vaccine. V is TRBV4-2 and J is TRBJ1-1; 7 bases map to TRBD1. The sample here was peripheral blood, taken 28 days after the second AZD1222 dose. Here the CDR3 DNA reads TGTGCCAGCAGCCAGGGACAGACCAGAACGGGAGTCGGGGCTTTCTTT. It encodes CASSQGQTRTGVGAFF.